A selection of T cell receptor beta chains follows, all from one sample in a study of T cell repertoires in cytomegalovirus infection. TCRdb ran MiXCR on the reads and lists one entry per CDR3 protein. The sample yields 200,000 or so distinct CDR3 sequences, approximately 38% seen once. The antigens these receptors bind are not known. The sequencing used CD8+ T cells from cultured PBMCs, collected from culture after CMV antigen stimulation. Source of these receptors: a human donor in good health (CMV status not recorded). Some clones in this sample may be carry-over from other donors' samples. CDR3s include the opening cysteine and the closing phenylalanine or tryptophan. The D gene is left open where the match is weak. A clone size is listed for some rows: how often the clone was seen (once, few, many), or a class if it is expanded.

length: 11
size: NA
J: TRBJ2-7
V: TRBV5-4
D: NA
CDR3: CASSKGGEQYF

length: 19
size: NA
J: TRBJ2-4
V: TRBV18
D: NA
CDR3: CASSPGSSVTKLAKNIQYF

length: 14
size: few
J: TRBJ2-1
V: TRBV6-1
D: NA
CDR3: CATLGRPSYNEQFF

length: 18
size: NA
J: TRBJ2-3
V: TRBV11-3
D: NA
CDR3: CASSLDAGRLKSTDTQYF

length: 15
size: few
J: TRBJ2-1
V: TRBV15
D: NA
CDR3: CATSTVSRDRNEQFF

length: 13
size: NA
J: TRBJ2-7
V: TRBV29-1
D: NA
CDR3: CSVVGRSGYEQYF

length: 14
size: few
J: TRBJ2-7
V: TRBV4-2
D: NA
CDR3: CASSQGILVNEQYF

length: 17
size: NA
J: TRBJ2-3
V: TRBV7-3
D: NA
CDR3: CASSSPNQAGPTDTQYF

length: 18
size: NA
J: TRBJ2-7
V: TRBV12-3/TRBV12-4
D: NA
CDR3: CASSFSSSRGNVIYEQYF

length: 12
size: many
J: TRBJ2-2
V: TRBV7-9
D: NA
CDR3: CASSLAGRELFF

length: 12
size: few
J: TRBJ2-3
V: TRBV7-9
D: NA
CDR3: CASTGGRGTQYF

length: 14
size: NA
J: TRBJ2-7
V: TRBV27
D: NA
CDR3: CASSLGRVDYEQYF

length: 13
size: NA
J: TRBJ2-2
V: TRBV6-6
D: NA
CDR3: CASSLADTGELFF

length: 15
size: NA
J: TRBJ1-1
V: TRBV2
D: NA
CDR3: CASSEGKGRPGEAFF

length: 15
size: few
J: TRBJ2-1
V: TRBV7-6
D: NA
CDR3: CASSFLASSYNEQFF

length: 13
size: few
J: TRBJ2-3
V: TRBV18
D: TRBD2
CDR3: CASSRQGTRTQYF

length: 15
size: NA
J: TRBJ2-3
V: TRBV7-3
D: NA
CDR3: CASSSTGTVTDTQYF

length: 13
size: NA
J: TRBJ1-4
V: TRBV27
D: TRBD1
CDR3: CASRGQGAEKLFF

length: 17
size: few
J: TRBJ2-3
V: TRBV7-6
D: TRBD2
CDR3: CASSARTSGGAGDTQYF

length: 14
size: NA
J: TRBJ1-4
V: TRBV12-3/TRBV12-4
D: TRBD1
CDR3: CASRLTGGYEKLFF

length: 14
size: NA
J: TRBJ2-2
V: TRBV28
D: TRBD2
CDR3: CASSTGLEVGELFF

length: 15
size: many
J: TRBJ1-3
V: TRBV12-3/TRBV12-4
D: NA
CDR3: CASSSEGTSGNTIYF

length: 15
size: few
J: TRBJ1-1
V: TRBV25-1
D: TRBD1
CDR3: CASSENWGQIPEAFF

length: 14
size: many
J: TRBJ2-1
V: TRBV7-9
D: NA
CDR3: CASSLDTSRSEQFF

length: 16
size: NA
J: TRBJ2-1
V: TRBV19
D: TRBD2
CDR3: CASSIGGGRSYNEQFF

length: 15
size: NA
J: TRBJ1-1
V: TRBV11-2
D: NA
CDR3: CASSFTHEGNTEAFF

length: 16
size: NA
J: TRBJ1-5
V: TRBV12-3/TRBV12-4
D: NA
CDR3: CASSPWAGPRVGPQHF

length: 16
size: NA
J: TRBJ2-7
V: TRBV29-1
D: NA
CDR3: CSVIDRSKGDLYEQYF